The T cell receptor beta chain under discussion was sequenced for a study of response to subunit inactivated influenza vaccine. Germline values: CDR1 SGHRS, CDR2 YFSETQ. This CDR3 is built from 15 residues. V lost 1 base, J lost 2 bases, and 11 bases lay in between. Whole-study results and caveats: The authors put forward the suggestion that each seasonal influenza vaccination may bring in only a limited number of new T cells.

This clonotype was observed a handful of times. Its specificity is not known. TCRdb independently ran MiXCR on the RT-PCR reads; one entry per CDR3 protein. This sample has roughly 780,000 distinct CDR3 sequences, with about a fifth found just once. Sequencing used PBMCs from blood, obtained around 5 days after vaccination. The rearrangement joins TRBV5-1 to TRBJ2-3, with D unclear. The sequence was collected from a man aged 45-60 years who received an inactivated influenza vaccine. The CDR3 DNA follows: TGCGCCAGCAGCTTGCAGGTTACTTACACAGATACGCAGTATTTT. This encodes CASSLQVTYTDTQYF.